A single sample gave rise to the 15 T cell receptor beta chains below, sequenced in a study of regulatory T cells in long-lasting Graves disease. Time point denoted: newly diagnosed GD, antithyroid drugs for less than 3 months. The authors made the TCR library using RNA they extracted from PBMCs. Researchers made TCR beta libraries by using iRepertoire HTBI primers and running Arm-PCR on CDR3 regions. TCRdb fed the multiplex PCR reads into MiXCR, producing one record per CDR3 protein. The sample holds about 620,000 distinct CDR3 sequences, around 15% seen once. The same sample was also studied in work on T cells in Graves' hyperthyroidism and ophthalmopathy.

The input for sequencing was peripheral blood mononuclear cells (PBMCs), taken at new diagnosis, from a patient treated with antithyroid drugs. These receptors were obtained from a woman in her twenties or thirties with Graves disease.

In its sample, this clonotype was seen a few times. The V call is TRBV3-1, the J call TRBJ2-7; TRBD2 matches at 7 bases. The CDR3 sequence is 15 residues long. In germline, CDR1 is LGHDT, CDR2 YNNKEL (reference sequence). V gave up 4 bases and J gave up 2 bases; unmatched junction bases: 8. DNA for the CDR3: TGTGCCAGCAGCCGAGCCGGGACTAATGCCTACGAGCAGTACTTC. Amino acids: CASSRAGTNAYEQYF.

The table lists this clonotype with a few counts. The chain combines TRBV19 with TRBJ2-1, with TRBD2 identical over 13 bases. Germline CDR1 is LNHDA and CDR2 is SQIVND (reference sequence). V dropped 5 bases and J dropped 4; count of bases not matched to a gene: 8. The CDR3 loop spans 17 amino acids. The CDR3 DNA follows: TGTGCCAGTAGTGCTTATCCGGGACTAGCGGGGTACAATGAGCAGTTCTTC. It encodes CASSAYPGLAGYNEQFF.

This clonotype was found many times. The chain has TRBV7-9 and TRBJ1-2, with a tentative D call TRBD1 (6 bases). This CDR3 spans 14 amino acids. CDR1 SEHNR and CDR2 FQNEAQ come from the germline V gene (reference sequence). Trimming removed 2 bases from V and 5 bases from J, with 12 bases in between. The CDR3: CASSLLQGAYGYTF. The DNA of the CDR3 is TGTGCCAGCAGCTTACTACAGGGAGCTTATGGCTACACCTTC.

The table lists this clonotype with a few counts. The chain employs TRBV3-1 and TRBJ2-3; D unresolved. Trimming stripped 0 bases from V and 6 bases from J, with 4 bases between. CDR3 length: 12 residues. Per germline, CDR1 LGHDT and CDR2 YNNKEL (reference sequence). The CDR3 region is CASSQDQDTQYF. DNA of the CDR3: TGTGCCAGCAGCCAAGATCAGGATACGCAGTATTTT.

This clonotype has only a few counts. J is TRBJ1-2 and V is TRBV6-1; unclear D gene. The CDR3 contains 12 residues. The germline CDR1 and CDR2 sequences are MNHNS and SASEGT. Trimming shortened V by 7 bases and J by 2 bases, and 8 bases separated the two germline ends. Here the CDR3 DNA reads TGTGCCAGCAAGGTTGTAAACTATGGCTACACCTTC. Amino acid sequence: CASKVVNYGYTF.

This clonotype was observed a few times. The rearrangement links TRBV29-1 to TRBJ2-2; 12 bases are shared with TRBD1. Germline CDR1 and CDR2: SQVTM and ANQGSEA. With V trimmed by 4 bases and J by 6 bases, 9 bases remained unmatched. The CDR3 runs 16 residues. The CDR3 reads CSVGVRDRGLAGELFF. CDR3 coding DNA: TGCAGCGTTGGAGTTCGGGACAGGGGGCTTGCCGGGGAGCTGTTTTTT.

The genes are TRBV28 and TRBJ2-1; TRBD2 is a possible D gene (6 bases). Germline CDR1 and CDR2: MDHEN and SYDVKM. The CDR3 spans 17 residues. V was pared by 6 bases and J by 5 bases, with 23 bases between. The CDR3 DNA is TGTGCCAGCAGCCCTAAATCCCGCGGGGTGGGGCACAATGAGCAGTTCTTC. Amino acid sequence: CASSPKSRGVGHNEQFF.

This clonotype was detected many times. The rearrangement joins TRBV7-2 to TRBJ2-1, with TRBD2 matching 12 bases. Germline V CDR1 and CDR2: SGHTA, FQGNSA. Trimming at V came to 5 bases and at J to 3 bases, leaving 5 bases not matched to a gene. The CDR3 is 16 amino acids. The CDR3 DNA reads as TGTGCCAGCAGCAAAACTAGCGGGAGGTTCTACAATGAGCAGTTCTTC. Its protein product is CASSKTSGRFYNEQFF.

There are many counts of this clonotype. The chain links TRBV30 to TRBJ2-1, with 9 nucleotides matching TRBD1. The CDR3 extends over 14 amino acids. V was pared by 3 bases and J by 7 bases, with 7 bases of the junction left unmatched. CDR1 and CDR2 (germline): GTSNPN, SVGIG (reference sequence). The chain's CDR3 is CAWSPGQGSNEQFF. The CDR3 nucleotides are TGTGCCTGGAGCCCGGGACAGGGTAGTAATGAGCAGTTCTTC.

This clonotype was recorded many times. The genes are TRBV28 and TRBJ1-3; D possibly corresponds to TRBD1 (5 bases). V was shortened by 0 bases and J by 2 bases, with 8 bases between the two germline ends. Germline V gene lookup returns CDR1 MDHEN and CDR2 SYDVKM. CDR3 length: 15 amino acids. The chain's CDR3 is CASSLWGEPGNTIYF. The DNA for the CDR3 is TGTGCCAGCAGTTTATGGGGGGAACCTGGAAACACCATATATTTT.

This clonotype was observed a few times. The CDR3 DNA is TGTGCCACCTCCAGACGGGATGCGGCTTTCTTT. Residues: CATSRRDAAFF. The rearrangement joins TRBV18 to TRBJ1-1; D uncertain. The CDR3 consists of 11 residues. The V gene lost 10 bases and the J gene lost 11 bases, with 17 bases spanning the gap. CDR1 and CDR2 (germline): KGHSH, LQKENI.

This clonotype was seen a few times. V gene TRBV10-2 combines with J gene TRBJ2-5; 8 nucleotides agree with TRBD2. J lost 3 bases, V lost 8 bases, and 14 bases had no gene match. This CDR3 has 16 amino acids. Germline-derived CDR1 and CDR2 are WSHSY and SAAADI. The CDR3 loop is CASDPKLAENEETQYF. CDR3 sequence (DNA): TGCGCCAGCGACCCTAAACTAGCGGAGAATGAAGAGACCCAGTACTTC.

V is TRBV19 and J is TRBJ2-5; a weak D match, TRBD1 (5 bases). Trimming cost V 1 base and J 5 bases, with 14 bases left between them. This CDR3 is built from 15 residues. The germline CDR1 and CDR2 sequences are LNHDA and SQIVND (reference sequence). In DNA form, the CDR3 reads TGTGCCAGTAGTATAGGCGAAGGGCCAGGGGAGACCCAGTACTTC. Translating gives CASSIGEGPGETQYF.

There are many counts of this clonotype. CDR3 nucleotide sequence: TGTGCCAGCAGCTTTGGGACAGATGAAGCTTTCTTT. Encoded protein: CASSFGTDEAFF. The chain joins TRBV7-2 to TRBJ1-1; TRBD1 agrees at 7 bases. Germline loops: CDR1 SGHTA, CDR2 FQGNSA. This CDR3 is 12 amino acids long. Trimming at V came to 3 bases and at J to 7 bases, leaving 2 bases not matched to a gene.

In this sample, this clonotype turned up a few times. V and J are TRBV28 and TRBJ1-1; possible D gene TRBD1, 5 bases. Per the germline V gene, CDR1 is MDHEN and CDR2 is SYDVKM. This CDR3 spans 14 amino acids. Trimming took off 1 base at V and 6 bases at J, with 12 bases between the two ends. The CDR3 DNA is TGTGCCAGCAGTTTATCTGGGAGGGGATCTGAAGCTTTCTTT. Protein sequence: CASSLSGRGSEAFF.